The source of this T cell receptor beta chain is a study of Ad26.COV2.S vaccination and SARS-CoV-2 variants. Note on this clone: Other DNA sequences of this sample code for an identical CDR3.

Data came from immunoSEQ multiplex PCR; TCRdb stores just in-frame clones and leaves some out. The table has some 390,000 clones, more than 85% seen once; the top ten hold 3.5%. Treatment here: about 20 received Ad26.COV2.S at low or high dose, single or two shots; about five received placebo; per-sample allocation not given. The samples date from day 63 after the first vaccine or placebo injection. The clonotype was recovered from a person aged 18-65 years who received the Ad26.COV2.S COVID-19 vaccine or a placebo. The sequencing used peripheral blood, collected in a trial of Ad26.COV2.S vaccine versus placebo.

The CDR3 DNA is TGTGCCAGCAGTTTTCGAGGGGGTAACGGCTACACCTTC. Its protein product is CASSFRGGNGYTF. V and J are TRBV27 and TRBJ1-2, with D possibly being TRBD1 (6 bases). Per the germline V gene, CDR1 is MNHEY and CDR2 is SMNVEV (reference sequence). The CDR3 runs to 13 residues. The V end lost 3 bases, the J end lost 8 bases, and 13 bases lay between the germline ends.